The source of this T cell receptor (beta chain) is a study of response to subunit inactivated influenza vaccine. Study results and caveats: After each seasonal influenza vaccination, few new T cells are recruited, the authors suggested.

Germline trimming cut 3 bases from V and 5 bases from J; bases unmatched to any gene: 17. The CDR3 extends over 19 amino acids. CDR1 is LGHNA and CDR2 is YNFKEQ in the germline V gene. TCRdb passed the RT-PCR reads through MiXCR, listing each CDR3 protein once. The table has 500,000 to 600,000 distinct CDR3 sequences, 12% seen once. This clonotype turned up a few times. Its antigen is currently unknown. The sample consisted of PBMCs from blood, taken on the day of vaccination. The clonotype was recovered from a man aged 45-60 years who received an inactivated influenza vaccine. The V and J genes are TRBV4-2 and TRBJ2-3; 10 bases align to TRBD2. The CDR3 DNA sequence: TGTGCCAGCAGCCAGGCCCCTAGCATGGAGCGGGGGGGCCGAGATACGCAGTATTTT. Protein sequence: CASSQAPSMERGGRDTQYF.